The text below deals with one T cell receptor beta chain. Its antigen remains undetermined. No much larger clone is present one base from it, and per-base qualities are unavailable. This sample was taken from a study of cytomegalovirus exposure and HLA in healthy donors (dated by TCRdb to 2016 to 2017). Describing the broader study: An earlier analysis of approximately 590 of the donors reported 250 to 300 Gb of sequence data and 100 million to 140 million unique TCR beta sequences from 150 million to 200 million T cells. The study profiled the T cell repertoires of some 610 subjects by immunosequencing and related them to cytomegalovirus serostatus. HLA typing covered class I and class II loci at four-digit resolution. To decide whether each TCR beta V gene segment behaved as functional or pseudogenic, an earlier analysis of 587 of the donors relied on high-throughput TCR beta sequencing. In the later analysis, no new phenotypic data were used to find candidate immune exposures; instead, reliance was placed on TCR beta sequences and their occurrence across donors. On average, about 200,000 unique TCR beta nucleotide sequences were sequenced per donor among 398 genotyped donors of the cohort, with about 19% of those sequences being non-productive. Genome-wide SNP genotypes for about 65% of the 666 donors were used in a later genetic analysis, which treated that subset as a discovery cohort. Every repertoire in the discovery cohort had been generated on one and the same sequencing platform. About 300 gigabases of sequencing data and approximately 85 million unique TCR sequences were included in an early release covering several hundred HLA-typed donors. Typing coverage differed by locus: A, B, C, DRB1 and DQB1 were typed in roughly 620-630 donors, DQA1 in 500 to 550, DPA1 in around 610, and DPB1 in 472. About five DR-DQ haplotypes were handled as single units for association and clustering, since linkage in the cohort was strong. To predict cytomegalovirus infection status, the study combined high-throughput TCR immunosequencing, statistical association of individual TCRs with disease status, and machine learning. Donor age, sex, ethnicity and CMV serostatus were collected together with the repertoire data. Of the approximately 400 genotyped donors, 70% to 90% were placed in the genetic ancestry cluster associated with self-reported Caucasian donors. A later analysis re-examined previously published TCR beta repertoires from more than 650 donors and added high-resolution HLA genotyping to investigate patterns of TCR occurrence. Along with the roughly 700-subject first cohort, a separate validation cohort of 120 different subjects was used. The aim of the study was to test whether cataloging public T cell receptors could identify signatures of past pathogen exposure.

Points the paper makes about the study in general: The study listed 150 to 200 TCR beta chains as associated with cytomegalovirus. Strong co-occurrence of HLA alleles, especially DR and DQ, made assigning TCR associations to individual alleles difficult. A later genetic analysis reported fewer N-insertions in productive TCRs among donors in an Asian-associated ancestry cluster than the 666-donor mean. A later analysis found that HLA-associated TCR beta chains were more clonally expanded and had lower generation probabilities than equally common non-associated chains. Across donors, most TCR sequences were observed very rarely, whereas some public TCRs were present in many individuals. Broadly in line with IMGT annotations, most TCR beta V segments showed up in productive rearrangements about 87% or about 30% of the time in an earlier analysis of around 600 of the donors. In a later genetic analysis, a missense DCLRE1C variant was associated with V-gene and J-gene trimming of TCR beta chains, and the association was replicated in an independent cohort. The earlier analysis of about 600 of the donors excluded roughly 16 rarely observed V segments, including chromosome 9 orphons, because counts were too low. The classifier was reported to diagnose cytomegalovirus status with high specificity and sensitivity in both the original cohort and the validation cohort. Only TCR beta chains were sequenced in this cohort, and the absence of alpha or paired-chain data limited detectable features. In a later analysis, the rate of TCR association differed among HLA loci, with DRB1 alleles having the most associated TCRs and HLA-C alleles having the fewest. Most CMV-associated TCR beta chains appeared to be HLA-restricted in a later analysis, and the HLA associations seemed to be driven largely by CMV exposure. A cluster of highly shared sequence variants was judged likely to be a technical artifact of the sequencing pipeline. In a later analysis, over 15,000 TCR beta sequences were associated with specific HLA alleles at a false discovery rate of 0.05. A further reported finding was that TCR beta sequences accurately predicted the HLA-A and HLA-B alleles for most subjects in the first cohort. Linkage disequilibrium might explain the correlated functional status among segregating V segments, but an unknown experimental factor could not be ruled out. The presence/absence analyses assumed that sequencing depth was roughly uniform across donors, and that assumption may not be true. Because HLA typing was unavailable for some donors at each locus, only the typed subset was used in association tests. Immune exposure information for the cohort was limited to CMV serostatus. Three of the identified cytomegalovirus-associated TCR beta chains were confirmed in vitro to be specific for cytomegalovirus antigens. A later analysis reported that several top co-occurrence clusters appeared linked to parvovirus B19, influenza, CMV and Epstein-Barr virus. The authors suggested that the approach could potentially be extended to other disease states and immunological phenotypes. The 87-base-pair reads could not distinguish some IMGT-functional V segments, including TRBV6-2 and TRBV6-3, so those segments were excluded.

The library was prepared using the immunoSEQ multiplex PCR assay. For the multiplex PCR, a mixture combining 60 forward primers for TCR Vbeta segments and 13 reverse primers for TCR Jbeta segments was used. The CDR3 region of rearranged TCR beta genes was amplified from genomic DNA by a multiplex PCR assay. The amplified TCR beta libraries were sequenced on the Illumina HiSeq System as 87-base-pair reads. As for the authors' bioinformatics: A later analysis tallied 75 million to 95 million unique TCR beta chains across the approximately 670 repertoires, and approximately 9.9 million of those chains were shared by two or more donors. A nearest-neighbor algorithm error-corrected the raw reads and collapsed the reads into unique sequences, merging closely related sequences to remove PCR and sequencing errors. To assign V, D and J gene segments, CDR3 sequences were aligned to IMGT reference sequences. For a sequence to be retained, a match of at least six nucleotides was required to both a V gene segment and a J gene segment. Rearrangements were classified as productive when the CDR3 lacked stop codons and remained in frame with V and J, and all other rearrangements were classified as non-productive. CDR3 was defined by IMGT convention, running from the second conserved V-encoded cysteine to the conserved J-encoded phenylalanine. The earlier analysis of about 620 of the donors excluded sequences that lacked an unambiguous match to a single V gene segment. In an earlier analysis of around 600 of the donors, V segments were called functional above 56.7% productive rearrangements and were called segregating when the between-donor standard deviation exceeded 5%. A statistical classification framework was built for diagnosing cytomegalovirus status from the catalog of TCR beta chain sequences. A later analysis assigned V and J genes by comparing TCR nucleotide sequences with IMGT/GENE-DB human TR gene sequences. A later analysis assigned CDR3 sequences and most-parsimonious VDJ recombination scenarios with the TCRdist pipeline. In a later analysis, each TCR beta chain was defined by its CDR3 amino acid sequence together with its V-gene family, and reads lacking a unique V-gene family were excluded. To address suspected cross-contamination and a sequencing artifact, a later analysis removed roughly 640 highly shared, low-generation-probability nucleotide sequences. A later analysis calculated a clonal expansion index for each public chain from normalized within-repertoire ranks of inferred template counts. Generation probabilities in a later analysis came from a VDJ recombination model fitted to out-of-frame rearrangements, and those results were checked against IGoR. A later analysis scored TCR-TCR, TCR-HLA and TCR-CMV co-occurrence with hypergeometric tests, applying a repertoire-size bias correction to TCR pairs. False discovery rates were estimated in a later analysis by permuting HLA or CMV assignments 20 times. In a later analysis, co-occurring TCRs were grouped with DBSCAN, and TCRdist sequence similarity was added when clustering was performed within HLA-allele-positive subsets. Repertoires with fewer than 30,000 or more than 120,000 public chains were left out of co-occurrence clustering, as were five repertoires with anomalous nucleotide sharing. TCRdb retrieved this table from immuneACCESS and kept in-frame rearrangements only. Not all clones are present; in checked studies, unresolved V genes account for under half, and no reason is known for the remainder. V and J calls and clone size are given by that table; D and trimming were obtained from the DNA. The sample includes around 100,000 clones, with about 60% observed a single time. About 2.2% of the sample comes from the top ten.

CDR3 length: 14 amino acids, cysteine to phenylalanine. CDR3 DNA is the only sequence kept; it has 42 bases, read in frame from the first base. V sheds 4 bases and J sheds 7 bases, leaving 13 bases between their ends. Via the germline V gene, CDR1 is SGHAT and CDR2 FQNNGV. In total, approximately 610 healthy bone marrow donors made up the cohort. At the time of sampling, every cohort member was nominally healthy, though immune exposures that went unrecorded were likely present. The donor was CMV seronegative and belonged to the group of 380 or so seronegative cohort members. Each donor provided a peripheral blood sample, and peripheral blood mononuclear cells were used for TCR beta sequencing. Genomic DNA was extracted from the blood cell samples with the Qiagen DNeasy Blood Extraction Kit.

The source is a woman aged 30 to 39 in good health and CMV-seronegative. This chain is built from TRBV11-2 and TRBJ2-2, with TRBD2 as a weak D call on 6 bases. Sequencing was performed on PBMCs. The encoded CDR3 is CASSSRLVIGELFF. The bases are TGTGCCAGCAGCTCTCGACTAGTGATCGGGGAGCTGTTTTTT.